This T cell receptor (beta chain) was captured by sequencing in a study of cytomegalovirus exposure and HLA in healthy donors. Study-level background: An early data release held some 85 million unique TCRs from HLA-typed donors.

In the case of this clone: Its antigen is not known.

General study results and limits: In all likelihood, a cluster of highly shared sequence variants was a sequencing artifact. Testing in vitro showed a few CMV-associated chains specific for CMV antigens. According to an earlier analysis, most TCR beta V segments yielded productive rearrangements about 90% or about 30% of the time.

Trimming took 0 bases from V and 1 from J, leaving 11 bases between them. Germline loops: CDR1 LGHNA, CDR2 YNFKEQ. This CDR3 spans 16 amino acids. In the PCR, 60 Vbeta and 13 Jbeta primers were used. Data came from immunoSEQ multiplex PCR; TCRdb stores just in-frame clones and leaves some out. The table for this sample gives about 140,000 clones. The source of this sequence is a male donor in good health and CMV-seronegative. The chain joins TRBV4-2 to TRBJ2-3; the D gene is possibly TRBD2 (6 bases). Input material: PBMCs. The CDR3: CASSQEWEVGTDTQYF. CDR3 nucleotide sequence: TGTGCCAGCAGCCAAGAATGGGAGGTCGGCACAGATACGCAGTATTTT.